What follows describes a single TCR beta chain. No antigen is known for it. The data derive from a study of T-cell reconstitution after alpha-beta-depleted transplantation in children. The authors prepared the TCRbeta library with unique molecular identifiers. TCRdb called the PCR reads again in MiXCR, with one record for every CDR3 protein. The repertoire holds about 170,000 distinct CDR3 sequences, with more than 9.5% as singletons. Study-wide results and limits: When one year had passed after transplant, most T-cell counts and diversity came from newly produced T cells. Where some patients showed high TCRbeta diversity at day 60, it came from recipient T cells and thymic progenitors that had survived. Roughly two months post-transplant, alpha-beta T cells reportedly originated from several hundred graft clones that had expanded.

This CDR3 is 16 amino acids long. Germline V gene lookup returns CDR1 DFQATT and CDR2 SNEGSKA (reference sequence). After removal of 0 bases from V and 2 bases from J, the junction contained 9 bases not matched to a gene. The genes are TRBV20-1 and TRBJ2-5; TRBD1 matches at 7 bases. This receptor was taken from a boy between 2 and 10 years old with acute myeloid leukemia, due to receive a stem cell transplant. The specimen was PBMCs, collected before TCRalphabeta/CD19-depleted stem cell transplant. The CDR3, as DNA: TGCAGTGCTAGAGATCTCAAAACAGGGGCGCAAGAGACCCAGTACTTC. Its protein is CSARDLKTGAQETQYF.